The TCR beta chain described here comes from a study of T cell responses to AZD1222 COVID-19 vaccine. General study points: Seropositive AZD1222 recipients at baseline numbered only 6 or 7.

Assay: immunoSEQ multiplex PCR; the TCRdb copy retains only in-frame clones and omits some. Altogether 15,000 to 19,000 clones are present, less than 90% being singletons, with the ten largest covering 2.5% to 3.5%. As concerns this clone: Its antigen is undetermined.

This CDR3 is 15 amino acids long. The V gene lost 10 bases and the J gene lost 2 bases, with 21 bases spanning the gap. CDR1 and CDR2 from the germline V gene are LNHDA and SQIVND (reference sequence). The source of this sequence is an adult who received the AZD1222 COVID-19 vaccine. This chain uses TRBV19 with TRBJ2-7; no definite D call. The sample here was peripheral blood, taken 28 days after the second AZD1222 dose. In nucleotides, the CDR3 is TGTGCCACCAAACTGTCCCAAGGTCAGACCTACGAGCAGTACTTC. This translates into CATKLSQGQTYEQYF. Filled out from reference TRBV19 and TRBJ2-7, the complete variable domain reads DGGITQSPKYLFRKEGQNVTLSCEQNLNHDAMYWYRQDPGQGLRLIYYSQIVNDFQKGDIAEGYSVSREKKESFPLTVTSAQKNPTAFYLCATKLSQGQTYEQYFGPGTRLTVT.